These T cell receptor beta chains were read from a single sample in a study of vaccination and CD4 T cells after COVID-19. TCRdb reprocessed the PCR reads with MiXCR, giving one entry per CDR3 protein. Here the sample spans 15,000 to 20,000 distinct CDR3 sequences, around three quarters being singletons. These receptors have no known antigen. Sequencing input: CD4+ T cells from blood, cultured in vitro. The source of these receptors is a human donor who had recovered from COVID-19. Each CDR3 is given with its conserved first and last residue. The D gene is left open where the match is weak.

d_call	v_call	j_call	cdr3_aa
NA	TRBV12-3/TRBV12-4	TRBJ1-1	CASSLSGPLLEAFF
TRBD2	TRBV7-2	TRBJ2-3	CASSPGSGWTDTQYF
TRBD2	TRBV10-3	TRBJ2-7	CAISEPGTSGEQYF
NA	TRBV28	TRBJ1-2	CASTSGPGYTF
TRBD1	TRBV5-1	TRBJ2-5	CASSYGTGVETQYF
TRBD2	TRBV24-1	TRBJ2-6	CATQERGARSRGANVLTF
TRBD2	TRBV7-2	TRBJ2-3	CASSLGGSADTQYF
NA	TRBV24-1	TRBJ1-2	CATSDERRRHGYTF
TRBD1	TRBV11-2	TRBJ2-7	CASSSRGLGRHYEQYF
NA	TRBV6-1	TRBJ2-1	CASSPGTTNNEQFF
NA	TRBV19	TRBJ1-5	CASMNSQNQPQHF
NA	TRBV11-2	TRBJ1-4	CASSLHEKLFF
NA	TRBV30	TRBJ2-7	CAWSVALGGGTQQYF
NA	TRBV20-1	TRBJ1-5	CSASLRGRGQPQHF